This T cell receptor (beta chain) was captured by sequencing in a study of blood T cell repertoires in COVID-19 (dated by TCRdb to between 2020 and 2021). Regarding the study in general: The collaborator samples originated in the United States, Italy and Spain and spanned the acute and convalescent phases of COVID-19. The repertoires were released in a freely available public database meant as a resource for research on the immune response to SARS-CoV-2. The samples were drawn from the first 160 participants of the ongoing ImmuneRACE study and from some 1,300 subjects provided by 6 global collaborators. The sample metadata nearly always contained a de-identified subject ID, COVID-19 status, age in years and sex. The dataset comprised deeply sampled blood TCRbeta repertoires from subjects exposed to, actively infected with, or recovered from COVID-19. Where HLA class I and class II types were available, the types were taken from metadata supplied by the sample provider, not from assay-based typing. The material from the prospective study consisted of cDNA or gDNA derived from T cells, B-cell-depleted T cells, or PBMCs. Study-wide findings and limitations: The amount of clinical and demographic metadata varied by source and participant and was provided uncurated.

About this clone itself: The clone's antigen remains unknown. No qualities accompany the bases; no much larger clone lies one base away.

The immunoSEQ Assay, a bias-controlled multiplex PCR, was used to amplify TCRbeta CDR3 regions from genomic DNA. From the authors' description of their analysis: The number of nucleated cells in each sample was estimated from the amplification of reference gene primers within the assay. Sequence reads were collapsed and filtered to measure the absolute abundance of every unique TCRbeta CDR3 rearrangement. For each sample, productive Simpson clonality was calculated as the square root of Simpson's diversity index across productive rearrangements. TCRdb's version of the immuneACCESS table is confined to in-frame rearrangements and falls short of the full clone set. An unresolved V gene accounts for under half of the shortfall where checked; the remainder is of unknown origin. D and trimming come from the DNA, and the V and J calls and clone size come from that table. This sample has about 140,000 clones in its table, and 80% of those were observed once. The ten biggest clones cover roughly 3.6% of the sample.

Samples from volunteer blood donors who had recovered from COVID-19 were contributed by a second Seattle source. Each collaborating institution followed its own protocols to collect whole blood in K2EDTA tubes. For TCRbeta analysis, collaborators shipped samples as frozen whole blood, isolated PBMCs, or DNA extracted from either of those sample types. The TCR originated in a man aged 70-80 years who had recovered from COVID-19. The sample taken for sequencing was peripheral blood.

The sequenced DNA: TGTGCCAGCTCACCACCCGGGTGGGACAGGGGAAACTATGGCTACACCTTC. This codes for CASSPPGWDRGNYGYTF. The rearrangement joined TRBV18 to TRBJ1-2, and TRBD1 aligns with 10 junction nucleotides. Per the germline V gene, KGHSH is the CDR1 and LQKENI is the CDR2. The CDR3 runs 17 amino acids, cysteine and phenylalanine included. The DNA shown is the 51-base CDR3, in frame from base 1. After removal of 0 bases from V and 2 bases from J, the junction retains 6 bases not matched to a gene. Extended through the reference TRBV18 and TRBJ1-2 proteins, this CDR3 yields the full variable domain: NAGVMQNPRHLVRRRGQEARLRCSPMKGHSHVYWYRQLPEEGLKFMVYLQKENIIDESGMPKERFSAEFPKEGPSILRIQQVVRGDSAAYFCASSPPGWDRGNYGYTFGSGTRLTVV.